These 17 T cell receptor beta chains were all obtained from the same sample, sequenced in a study of blood T cells in healthy people across ages. The authors ran a second PCR of 7 to 11 cycles using a sample-barcoded 5' primer and a J-beta primer mix. Via MiXCR, TCRdb re-called the 5' RACE reads, giving one row per CDR3 protein. This sample has roughly 800,000 distinct CDR3 sequences; around a quarter occur once, and the top ten carry under 4.5%. This sample was also put to use in a study of T cells of mothers and their children.

The specimen sequenced was blood. The receptors derive from a boy between 5 and 17 years old in good health.

The V call is TRBV5-1, the J call TRBJ2-3; no definite D call. This CDR3 has 15 amino acids. The V and J ends lost 4 bases and 1 base respectively, with 13 bases between them. From germline, CDR1 is SGHRS and CDR2 YFSETQ. CDR3 coding DNA: TGCGCCAGCAGCCTGGATCCGGAAGGCACAGATACGCAGTATTTT. Protein product: CASSLDPEGTDTQYF.

The chain employs TRBV7-8 and TRBJ2-1, with D uncertain. The CDR3 loop spans 14 amino acids. CDR1 and CDR2 from the germline V gene are SGHVS and FQNEAQ. Trimming removed 1 base at V and 9 bases at J, with 13 bases between. The CDR3 region is CASSLVPGWAEQFF. The CDR3 DNA reads TGTGCCAGCAGCTTAGTCCCTGGGTGGGCTGAGCAGTTCTTC.

The chain carries TRBV11-1 and TRBJ2-5; D is possibly TRBD1 or TRBD2 (5 bases each). This CDR3 spans 15 amino acids. CDR1 and CDR2 from the germline V gene are SGHAT and FQDESV (reference sequence). V lost 3 bases to trimming and J lost 4 bases, with 15 bases between them. This chain's CDR3 is CASSFTGPGRETQYF. The CDR3 bases are TGTGCCAGCAGCTTCACGGGGCCAGGGCGAGAGACCCAGTACTTC.

This clonotype was counted between two and nine times. The rearrangement joins TRBV6-1 to TRBJ2-1; 9 bases fit TRBD2. The germline CDR1 and CDR2 sequences are MNHNS and SASEGT. CDR3 length: 18 residues. V lost 5 bases and J lost 0; bases outside the gene matches: 11. In DNA, the CDR3 is TGTGCCAGCAGTCCCACCTTTAGTAGCGGGAGCTCCTACAATGAGCAGTTCTTC. This translates into CASSPTFSSGSSYNEQFF.

This clonotype has a handful of counts. This chain connects TRBV3-1 to TRBJ1-2, with D perhaps matching TRBD1 (6 bases). V lost 1 base and J 6 bases, leaving 15 bases between the germline ends. CDR3 length: 15 residues. Germline V CDR1 and CDR2: LGHDT, YNNKEL (reference sequence). CDR3 nucleotide sequence: TGTGCCAGCAGCCAAGCCTCAGGGGAGGTGGATGGCTACACCTTC. The encoded protein is CASSQASGEVDGYTF.

This clonotype was seen only a few times. The CDR3 loop reads CSAADSSSYNEQFF. The CDR3 DNA sequence: TGCAGTGCCGCCGACTCGAGCTCCTACAATGAGCAGTTCTTC. The gene calls are TRBV20-1 and TRBJ2-1; unclear D gene. The germline V gene encodes CDR1 DFQATT and CDR2 SNEGSKA (reference sequence). V was clipped by 6 bases and J by 0 bases, with 12 bases between them. There are 14 residues in the CDR3.

This chain joins TRBV6-2 or TRBV6-3 and TRBJ2-5, with 7 bases identical to TRBD1. CDR1 is MNHEY, CDR2 SVGEGT, per germline. Trimming cost V 6 bases and J 4 bases; bases outside gene matches: 11. The CDR3 runs 15 residues. Here the CDR3 DNA reads TGTGCCAGCAGGCGGATCACAGGGGATCGAGAGACCCAGTACTTC. This encodes CASRRITGDRETQYF.

The rearrangement links TRBV20-1 to TRBJ2-5; D may be TRBD2 (6 bases). Matching the DNA end better, TRBJ2-7 makes the J call doubtful. Germline V gene data show CDR1 as DFQATT and CDR2 as SNEGSKA (reference sequence). The CDR3 length is 14 residues. The CDR3 region has the DNA TGCAGTGCTAGAGTGGAGGGTAGAGCCTACGAGCAGTACTTC. Translated, it gives CSARVEGRAYEQYF.

The rearrangement uses TRBV4-1 and TRBJ1-1; no clear D. Trimming cost V 0 bases and J 0 bases, with 5 bases left between them. CDR1 and CDR2 (germline): MGHRA, YSYEKL. The CDR3 contains 14 residues. The CDR3 coding sequence is TGCGCCAGCAGCCAAGACCACATGAACACTGAAGCTTTCTTT. Translation gives CASSQDHMNTEAFF.

CDR3 sequence: CASSGAAGGVYEQYF. CDR3 sequence (DNA): TGTGCCAGCAGCGGGGCGGCGGGGGGGGTCTACGAGCAGTACTTC. This sequence joins TRBV28 and TRBJ2-7, with TRBD2 matching over 9 bases. V lost 6 bases and J lost 3; bases outside the gene matches: 9. The CDR3 totals 15 residues. From germline, CDR1 is MDHEN and CDR2 SYDVKM.

The genes are TRBV6-1 and TRBJ2-3; tentative D call: TRBD1 (6 bases). V gave up 6 bases and J gave up 7 bases, with 11 bases separating them. Germline lookup yields CDR1 MNHNS and CDR2 SASEGT. CDR3 length: 12 amino acids. CDR3: CASRDSMHTQYF. The CDR3, as DNA: TGTGCCAGCAGGGACAGCATGCATACGCAGTATTTT.

This chain joins TRBV28 and TRBJ2-6, with D possibly matching TRBD1 (5 bases). V dropped 8 bases and J dropped 2 bases, with 10 bases sitting between them. The CDR3 extends over 14 amino acids. Germline loops: CDR1 MDHEN, CDR2 SYDVKM. CDR3 nucleotide sequence: TGTGCCAGCGGGGCGCAGACTGGGGCCAACGTCCTGACTTTC. This encodes CASGAQTGANVLTF. Based on the CDR3 plus reference TRBV28 and TRBJ2-6, the full variable domain is DVKVTQSSRYLVKRTGEKVFLECVQDMDHENMFWYRQDPGLGLRLIYFSYDVKMKEKGDIPEGYSVSREKKERFSLILESASTNQTSMYLCASGAQTGANVLTFGAGSRLTVL.

This clonotype was seen only a few times. This chain uses TRBV12-3 or TRBV12-4 with TRBJ2-5, with D tentatively TRBD2 (6 bases). CDR3 length equals 16 residues. Trimming left V 3 bases short and J 4 bases short, with 18 bases between. CDR3 nucleotides: TGTGCCAGCAGTTTCTGGGCACAACTTAGCGGAGAGACCCAGTACTTC. This gives the protein CASSFWAQLSGETQYF.

In its sample, this clonotype was seen a few times. The rearrangement uses TRBV27 and TRBJ2-7; D remains ambiguous. With 3 bases removed from V and 2 bases from J, the gap between germline ends came to 8 bases. Germline CDR1 reads MNHEY; CDR2 reads SMNVEV (reference sequence). This CDR3 is 13 amino acids long. This CDR3 reads CASSFRITYEQYF. CDR3 bases: TGTGCCAGCAGTTTTAGGATAACCTACGAGCAGTACTTC.

This clonotype was counted a few times. This chain links TRBV4-3 with TRBJ2-5, with a tentative D call TRBD1 (6 bases). V lost 1 base to trimming and J lost 2 bases, with 11 bases between them. Germline CDR1 and CDR2: LGHNA and YSLEER. This CDR3 has 15 amino acids. The CDR3 DNA reads as TGCGCCAGCAGCCAAGGGACAGTAGAACAAGAGACCCAGTACTTC. Residues: CASSQGTVEQETQYF.

This clonotype was counted only a few times. The chain links TRBV7-9 to TRBJ2-1; tentatively, D is TRBD1 or TRBD2 (5 bases each). In germline, CDR1 is SEHNR, CDR2 FQNEAQ (reference sequence). The CDR3 is 15 residues long. V was pared by 6 bases and J by 2 bases, with 14 bases between. As DNA, the CDR3 is TGTGCCAGCAGTCGGGGAGTGGGGGCCTACAATGAGCAGTTCTTC. It translates to CASSRGVGAYNEQFF.

This sequence joins TRBV5-4 and TRBJ2-3; 13 bases match TRBD2. Losses at the gene ends were 4 bases for V and 4 bases for J; bases not matched to a gene: 9. Germline-derived CDR1 and CDR2 are SGHNT and YYREEE (reference sequence). The CDR3 is made up of 17 amino acids. This CDR3 reads CASSTDPGLAGPDTQYF. The CDR3 DNA reads as TGTGCCAGCAGCACGGACCCGGGACTAGCGGGGCCAGATACGCAGTATTTT.